The clone carrying this T cell receptor beta chain was seen a few times. The sample belongs to a study of CD8+ T cells in alopecia areata. V was cut by 0 bases and J by 1 base, with 10 bases left in between. Per germline, CDR1 MGHRA and CDR2 YSYEKL. CDR3 length: 16 residues. Described treatment: oral pan-JAK inhibitor, 5-10 mg twice daily. The investigators collected lesional scalp punch biopsies and peripheral blood from alopecia areata patients. Extracted RNA was reverse transcribed into cDNA, the sequencing template. TCRdb keeps only in-frame clones here, not all; method: immunoSEQ multiplex PCR. The table has about 13,000 clones, roughly 65% seen once.

This TCR was sampled from a human donor with alopecia areata. The sequenced sample was skin, obtained at week 4, from a patient treated with tofacitinib. The chain joins TRBV4-1 to TRBJ1-5; no clear D. CDR3 protein: CASSQDARGSNQPQHF. CDR3 sequence (DNA): TGCGCCAGCAGCCAAGATGCGCGGGGAAGCAATCAGCCCCAGCATTTT.